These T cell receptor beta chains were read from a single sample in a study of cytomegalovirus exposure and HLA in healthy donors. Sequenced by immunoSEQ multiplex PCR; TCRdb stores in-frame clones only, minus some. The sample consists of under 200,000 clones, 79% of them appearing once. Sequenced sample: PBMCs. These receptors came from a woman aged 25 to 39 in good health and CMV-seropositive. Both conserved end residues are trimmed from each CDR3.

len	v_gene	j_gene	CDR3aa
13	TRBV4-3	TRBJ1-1	ASSQQGNLKTEAF
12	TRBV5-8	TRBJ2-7	ASSSRRLLYEQY
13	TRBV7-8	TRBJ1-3	ASSLAVGAGNTIY
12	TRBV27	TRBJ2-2	ASSLNSYTGELF
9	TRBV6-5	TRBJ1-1	ASGKDGISF
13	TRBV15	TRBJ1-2	ATSRVDRGPDGYT
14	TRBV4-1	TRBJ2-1	ASSQASGRRYNEQF
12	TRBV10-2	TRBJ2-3	ASSVAGTGVTQY
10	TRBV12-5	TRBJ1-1	ASGYGPTEAF
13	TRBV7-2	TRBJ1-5	ASSLGQQGNQPQH
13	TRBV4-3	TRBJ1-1	ASSQGATARTEAF
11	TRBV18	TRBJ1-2	ASSPDINYGYT
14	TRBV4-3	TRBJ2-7	ASSQDWREWIGEQY
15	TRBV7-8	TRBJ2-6	ASSLGGGGSGANVLT